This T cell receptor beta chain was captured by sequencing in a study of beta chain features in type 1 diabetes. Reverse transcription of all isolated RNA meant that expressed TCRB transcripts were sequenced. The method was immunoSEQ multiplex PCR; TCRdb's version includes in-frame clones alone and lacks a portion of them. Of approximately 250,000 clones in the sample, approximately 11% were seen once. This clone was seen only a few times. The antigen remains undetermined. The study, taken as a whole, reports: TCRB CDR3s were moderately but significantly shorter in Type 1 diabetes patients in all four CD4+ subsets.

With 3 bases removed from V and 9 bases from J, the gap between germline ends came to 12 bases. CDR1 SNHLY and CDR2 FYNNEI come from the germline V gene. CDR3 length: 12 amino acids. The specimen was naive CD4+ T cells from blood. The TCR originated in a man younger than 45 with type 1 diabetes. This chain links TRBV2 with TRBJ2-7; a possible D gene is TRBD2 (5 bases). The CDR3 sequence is CASSDEGSGQYF. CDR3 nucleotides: TGTGCCAGCAGTGATGAGGGCAGTGGGCAGTACTTC. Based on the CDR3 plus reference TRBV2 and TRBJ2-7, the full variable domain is EPEVTQTPSHQVTQMGQEVILRCVPISNHLYFYWYRQILGQKVEFLVSFYNNEISEKSEIFDDQFSVERPDGSNFTLKIRSTKLEDSAMYFCASSDEGSGQYFGPGTRLTVT.